The 29 T cell receptor beta chains below were found in one sample sequenced in a study of tumor and adjacent non-tumor tissue in lung cancer. The library came from three nested PCR rounds adapted from ARM-PCR protocols. TCRdb re-analysed the multiplex PCR reads in MiXCR, keeping a single row per CDR3 protein. The data show under 45,000 distinct CDR3 sequences, roughly 66% seen once. No cell sorting was done before RNA was extracted from the tissue. This non-tumor lung sample came from over 3 cm beyond the tumor edge. The sample was distant non-tumor lung tissue. The source of these receptors is a man aged 45-65 years with non-small cell lung cancer.

The chain is built from TRBV20-1 and TRBJ2-1; D may match TRBD1 or TRBD2 (7 bases each). Between the trimmed V and J ends, which lost 6 bases and 8 bases, there was a span of 20 bases. The V gene's germline CDR1 is DFQATT and CDR2 SNEGSKA (reference sequence). This CDR3 comprises 14 residues. The CDR3 bases are TGCAGTGCCAGACAGGGAGGGTTTTGGGATGAGCAGTTCTTC. It codes for CSARQGGFWDEQFF.

This clonotype has at least ten counts. The V and J genes are TRBV12-3 or TRBV12-4 and TRBJ1-1; possible D gene TRBD1, 6 bases. This CDR3 contains 17 residues. V lost 7 bases and J lost 3, with 24 bases in between. The CDR3 DNA is TGTGCCAGCACCACCTACACAGGGCTCAGTAAGGACACTGAAGCTTTCTTT. This sequence encodes CASTTYTGLSKDTEAFF.

The chain has TRBV21-1 and TRBJ2-7. TRBV21-1 is annotated as a pseudogene. This CDR3 spans 11 amino acids. The CDR3 loop is CASSKAREQYF. For the CDR3, the DNA is TGTGCCAGCAGTAAAGCCCGGGAGCAGTACTTC.

About this clonotype itself: Being one base from a much bigger clone, this may be a read error. The J gene is TRBJ2-2, the V gene TRBV5-1; D ambiguous. This CDR3 is built from 15 residues. CDR1 and CDR2 (germline): SGHRS, YFSETQ. The CDR3 coding sequence is TGCACCAGCAGCTTGATCAGCACCCACACCGGGGAGCTGTTTTTT. Translated, it gives CTSSLISTHTGELFF.

On this clonotype: The junction and the germline gene differ at one end; a read error may be behind it. The chain employs TRBV28 and TRBJ2-5; either TRBD1 or TRBD2 may fit D (6 bases each). The CDR3 consists of 12 residues. Germline assignment: CDR1 MDHEN and CDR2 SYDVKM. The CDR3 DNA reads TGTGCCAGCAGTCGCGACCTGACAGGAGGGTCTTTC. Amino acid sequence: CASSRDLTGGSF.

CDR3 in amino acids: CASSSNNKNTEAFF. The CDR3 DNA reads as TGTGCCAGCAGTTCTAACAATAAGAACACTGAAGCTTTCTTT. The chain couples TRBV12-3 or TRBV12-4 to TRBJ1-1; D remains ambiguous. The CDR3 length is 14 residues. V was shortened by 4 bases and J by 1 base, with 10 bases between the two germline ends.

Concerning this clonotype itself: Possible read error: a much larger clone is one base away. V usage is TRBV10-1 and J usage is TRBJ2-7; D gene ambiguous. Germline values: CDR1 WNHNN, CDR2 SYGVQD (reference sequence). The CDR3 length is 12 residues. The CDR3 spells CASSEDTTEQHF. In DNA, the CDR3 is TGCGCCAGCAGTGAGGACACCACGGAGCAGCACTTC.

Turning to this clonotype: Compared with germline, one end of the junction differs, possibly owing to a read error. The genes are TRBV29-1 and TRBJ2-5; unclear D gene. Germline V gives CDR1 SQVTM, CDR2 ANQGSEA. This CDR3 is 13 amino acids long. In DNA, the CDR3 is TGCAGCGTTCACAAGGCTCTGCAAGAGACGCAGTACTTC. This sequence encodes CSVHKALQETQYF.

Of note for this clonotype: This may come from a read error, since a much larger clone is one base off. Given the absence of the conserved phenylalanine or tryptophan at the CDR3 end, a read error is likely. CDR3 nucleotide sequence: TGCAGTGCTAGACTCGCGGAGGGGAACACCGGGGAGCTGTTTTAT. Encoded protein: CSARLAEGNTGELFY. This chain uses TRBV20-1 with TRBJ2-2, with D possibly matching TRBD2 (6 bases). The ends were cut back, 2 bases at V and 1 base at J, with 11 bases in the middle. This CDR3 spans 15 amino acids. Germline V CDR1 and CDR2: DFQATT, SNEGSKA (reference sequence).

This clonotype was recorded many times. The genes are TRBV24-1 and TRBJ2-2, with no clear D. This CDR3 spans 11 amino acids. V lost 4 bases to trimming and J lost 4 bases, with 0 bases between them. Per the germline V gene, CDR1 is KGHDR and CDR2 is SFDVKD. DNA of the CDR3: TGTGCCACCAGTGACACCGGGGAGCTGTTTTTT. Its translation: CATSDTGELFF.

The rearrangement links TRBV11-2 to TRBJ2-6, with D uncertain. The length of the CDR3 is 15 residues. CDR1 is SGHAT and CDR2 is FQNNGV in the germline V gene. Trimming shortened V by 5 bases and J by 4 bases, and 12 bases separated the two germline ends. CDR3 sequence reads: CASSPSGSGANVLTF. The CDR3 DNA follows: TGTGCCAGCAGCCCCAGTGGGTCAGGGGCCAACGTCCTGACTTTC.

Comment on this clonotype: A clone one base away is much larger, so this may be a read error. The CDR3 sequence is CASSLEARPNYGYTF. CDR3 DNA sequence: TGTGCCAGCAGCCTAGAGGCCAGGCCTAACTATGGCTACACCTTC. J is TRBJ1-2 and V is TRBV14; unclear D gene. The CDR3 runs 15 residues. Looked up from germline, CDR1 is SGHDN and CDR2 is FVKESK. Trimming removed 4 bases from V and 0 bases from J, with 12 bases in between.

This clonotype was recorded a few times. A read error may explain this, as a much larger clone is one base away. This rearrangement joins TRBV11-2 to TRBJ2-3, with D tentatively TRBD1 (6 bases). CDR3 length: 14 amino acids. Germline CDR1 reads SGHAT; CDR2 reads FQNNGV. Trimming took off 1 base at V and 6 bases at J, with 11 bases between the two ends. CDR3 protein: CASSLVGGPDTQYF. In DNA, the CDR3 is TGTGCCAGCAGCTTAGTTGGGGGCCCGGATACGCAGTATTTT.

Note on this clonotype: The missing conserved phenylalanine or tryptophan at the end of this CDR3 makes a read error likely. V usage is TRBV10-3 and J usage is TRBJ2-7, with 10 positions matching TRBD2. V trimming: 3 bases; J trimming: 5 bases; junction bases outside the gene matches: 7. The CDR3 spans 15 residues. Germline lookup yields CDR1 ENHRY and CDR2 SYGVKD. The CDR3 bases are TGTGCCATCAGTGACTCAGGAGGGACTAGCGACGAGCAGTACTTA. Protein product: CAISDSGGTSDEQYL.

For this clonotype: One end of the junction does not line up with germline, which may come from a read error. J is TRBJ1-1 and V is TRBV6-6, with TRBD1 identical over 9 bases. CDR1 and CDR2 (germline): MNHNY, SVGAGI (reference sequence). This CDR3 is built from 13 residues. CDR3 protein: CVSLQGARAGAFF. CDR3 in DNA: TGTGTCAGCCTACAGGGGGCGAGGGCTGGAGCTTTCTTT.

The chain is built from TRBV11-2 and TRBJ2-2, with 9 bases fitting TRBD1. Germline loops: CDR1 SGHAT, CDR2 FQNNGV. The CDR3 contains 17 residues. CDR3 DNA: TGTCTCAGCATCGTAGGGGGACAGGGAGGAGGGGCCGGGGAGCTGTTTTTT. Translation gives CLSIVGGQGGGAGELFF.

V and J are TRBV19 and TRBJ2-1, with a weak D call TRBD1 (7 bases). Germline CDR1 and CDR2: LNHDA and SQIVND (reference sequence). This CDR3 is built from 15 residues. The germline V and J ends were trimmed by 4 bases and 8 bases, with 18 bases remaining between them. CDR3 sequence (DNA): TGTGCCAGTAGTAGTGGCGCAGGGGGGTTACATGAGCAGTTCTTC. Amino acid sequence: CASSSGAGGLHEQFF.

This chain links TRBV28 with TRBJ2-1, with 7 positions matching TRBD2. CDR3 size: 16 residues. CDR1 and CDR2 from the germline V gene are MDHEN and SYDVKM. Trimming at V came to 5 bases and at J to 7 bases, leaving 14 bases not matched to a gene. The CDR3 loop is CASSRQRGGEGNEQFF. As DNA, the CDR3 is TGTGCCAGCAGTCGCCAGAGGGGCGGGGAGGGTAATGAGCAGTTCTTC.

Details on this clonotype: This may be a read error, as it is one base from a much larger clone. This sequence joins TRBV10-3 and TRBJ1-1, with TRBD1 as a possible D gene (5 bases). In germline, CDR1 is ENHRY, CDR2 SYGVKD. The CDR3 totals 14 residues. This chain's CDR3 is CATSGTGMNTEALF. The CDR3 region has the DNA TGTGCCACCTCCGGGACCGGTATGAACACTGAAGCTCTCTTT.

CDR3 sequence (DNA): TGTGCCAGCAGCCCGGGGCAGGGGCTCTACGAGCAGTACTTC. Residues: CASSPGQGLYEQYF. This sequence joins TRBV5-6 and TRBJ2-7, with a tentative D call TRBD1 (6 bases). The V end lost 4 bases, the J end lost 3 bases, and 14 bases lay between the germline ends. This CDR3 has 14 amino acids. CDR1 and CDR2 from the germline V gene are SGHDT and YYEEEE.

Remarks on this clonotype: The CDR3 ends on some other residue instead of the conserved phenylalanine or tryptophan, so this is likely a read error. The chain combines TRBV28 with TRBJ1-2; D remains unclear. Trimming took off 7 bases at V and 8 bases at J, with 14 bases between the two ends. Germline V gene lookup returns CDR1 MDHEN and CDR2 SYDVKM. This CDR3 is 12 amino acids long. CDR3 protein: CASTLIGYGYTL. The CDR3 DNA reads TGTGCCAGCACTTTGATTGGCTACGGCTACACCTTA.

This chain connects TRBV6-1 to TRBJ2-7; no firm D call. V was clipped by 8 bases and J by 13 bases, with 21 bases between them. There are 12 residues in the CDR3. Germline-derived CDR1 and CDR2 are MNHNS and SASEGT. The CDR3 loop reads CASGPRSYGHYF. The CDR3 DNA sequence: TGTGCCAGCGGTCCTAGATCCTACGGGCATTACTTC.

This clonotype was observed a few times. This sequence joins TRBV2 and TRBJ2-7; unclear D gene. Per the germline V gene, CDR1 is SNHLY and CDR2 is FYNNEI. Trimming left V 7 bases short and J 4 bases short, with 14 bases between. The CDR3 is 13 residues long. The CDR3 DNA reads TGTGCCAGCACCGAGGTCGGTCAGTACGAGCAGTACTTC. It specifies CASTEVGQYEQYF.

Note on this clonotype: Possible read error: a much larger clone is one base away. The DNA is omitted, as the CDR3 cannot be located on it reliably, and the CDR3 follows TCRdb's listing. The rearrangement links TRBV24-1 to TRBJ2-1; TRBD1 was called by the table and not checked on the DNA. Including both end residues, the CDR3 is 13 amino acids long. Germline-derived CDR1 and CDR2 are KGHDR and SFDVKD. CDR3 residues: CATSVPWGNEQFF.

Remarks on this clonotype: A much larger clone is a single base away; this may be a read error. The CDR3 spells CASSVGQGNTGELFF. For the CDR3, the DNA is TGCGCCAGCAGCGTAGGACAGGGGAACACCGGGGAGCTGTTTTTT. J is TRBJ2-2 and V is TRBV5-1; TRBD1 agrees at 8 bases. With V trimmed by 4 bases and J by 1 base, 3 bases remained unmatched. Looked up from germline, CDR1 is SGHRS and CDR2 is YFSETQ. The CDR3 totals 15 residues.

Regarding this clonotype: Without the conserved terminal phenylalanine or tryptophan, this CDR3 likely stems from a read error. V is TRBV11-2 and J is TRBJ2-7; D perhaps matches TRBD1 (6 bases). The CDR3 length is 14 residues. Trimming removed 7 bases from V and 4 bases from J, with 17 bases in between. Germline CDR1 and CDR2: SGHAT and FQNNGV. The CDR3 region has the DNA TGTGCCAGCATAACACAGGGTGCCAGATACGAGCAGTACCTC. Its protein is CASITQGARYEQYL.

A remark on this clonotype: The junction departs from the called germline gene at one end, perhaps through a read error. V is TRBV10-3 and J is TRBJ2-1; 7 bases agree with TRBD2. The CDR3 contains 17 residues. Per germline, CDR1 ENHRY and CDR2 SYGVKD. Here the CDR3 DNA reads TGTGCCATCAGTGTCGGACTAACGGGGGGATCCTTCAATGAGCAGTTCTTC. Residues: CAISVGLTGGSFNEQFF.

Notes on this clonotype: At one boundary the junction diverges from the germline segment, which might be a read error. This chain uses TRBV11-2 with TRBJ2-3, with TRBD2 matching 11 bases. This CDR3 spans 16 amino acids. Germline V gene data show CDR1 as SGHAT and CDR2 as FQNNGV. The CDR3 DNA reads TGTGCCAGCAACCTTGCTAGCGGGGGGCGCACAGATGCGCAGTATTTT. It is translated as CASNLASGGRTDAQYF.

The V gene is TRBV21-1, the J gene TRBJ2-7; the DNA was not used to check the table's D call, TRBD2. TRBV21-1 is a known pseudogene. The CDR3 has 17 amino acids. The CDR3 sequence is CASSNLGSRRDTYEQYF. The CDR3 bases are TGTGCCAGCAGCAATCTCGGATCGCGGAGGGATACCTACGAGCAGTACTTC.